These T cell receptor beta chains were read from a single sample in a study of blood T cell repertoires in COVID-19. Generated by immunoSEQ multiplex PCR, the TCRdb table keeps only in-frame clones and is missing some. The profile covers approximately 46,000 clones, with 70% to 85% appearing a single time and less than 10% taken by the ten largest. Sequencing input: peripheral blood. Every receptor here comes from a human donor in a cohort sampled during active COVID-19. CDR3s include the opening cysteine and the closing phenylalanine or tryptophan. Fields, in order: CDR3 length, clone size, J gene, D gene, V gene, CDR3 protein, CDR3 DNA. D genes are given only for firm matches. Clone sizes are given selectively: once, few, many, or a class where the clone is expanded.

CDR3 length: 14; clone size: -; J gene: TRBJ1-1; D gene: TRBD1; V gene: TRBV2; CDR3 protein: CASIRDRLNTEAFF; CDR3 DNA: TGTGCCAGCATTAGGGACAGGCTGAACACTGAAGCTTTCTTT
CDR3 length: 15; clone size: -; J gene: TRBJ1-2; D gene: TRBD1; V gene: TRBV7-2; CDR3 protein: CASSSDRGPGYGYTF; CDR3 DNA: TGTGCCAGCAGCTCTGACAGGGGGCCGGGCTATGGCTACACCTTC
CDR3 length: 13; clone size: -; J gene: TRBJ1-4; D gene: -; V gene: TRBV24-1; CDR3 protein: CATSDSRNEKLFF; CDR3 DNA: TGTGCCACCAGTGATTCTAGAAATGAAAAACTGTTTTTT
CDR3 length: 14; clone size: -; J gene: TRBJ2-2; D gene: -; V gene: TRBV7-6; CDR3 protein: CASSLDRASGELFF; CDR3 DNA: TGTGCCAGCAGCTTAGATCGAGCATCCGGGGAGCTGTTTTTT
CDR3 length: 15; clone size: once; J gene: TRBJ1-2; D gene: -; V gene: TRBV4-2; CDR3 protein: CASSQGYSSGDGYTF; CDR3 DNA: TGTGCCAGCAGCCAAGGGTACTCGTCGGGTGATGGCTACACCTTC
CDR3 length: 15; clone size: -; J gene: TRBJ1-2; D gene: TRBD1; V gene: TRBV28; CDR3 protein: CASSLGTGGADGYTF; CDR3 DNA: TGTGCCAGCAGTTTGGGGACAGGGGGCGCCGATGGCTACACCTTC
CDR3 length: 12; clone size: -; J gene: TRBJ1-1; D gene: -; V gene: TRBV24-1; CDR3 protein: CATSDLGREAFF; CDR3 DNA: TGTGCCACCAGTGATTTGGGCAGAGAAGCTTTCTTT
CDR3 length: 14; clone size: -; J gene: TRBJ2-7; D gene: TRBD2; V gene: TRBV7-2; CDR3 protein: CASSQGGLAGLVYF; CDR3 DNA: TGTGCCAGCAGCCAGGGGGGCCTAGCGGGACTAGTGTACTTC
CDR3 length: 17; clone size: once; J gene: TRBJ2-4; D gene: TRBD1; V gene: TRBV30; CDR3 protein: CAWRVGGTGGMRNIQYF; CDR3 DNA: TGTGCCTGGAGAGTCGGAGGGACAGGTGGGATGAGGAACATTCAGTACTTC
CDR3 length: 14; clone size: -; J gene: TRBJ1-2; D gene: -; V gene: TRBV6-5; CDR3 protein: CASSLRDIAGGYTF; CDR3 DNA: TGTGCCAGCAGCCTCCGGGACATAGCTGGTGGCTACACCTTC
CDR3 length: 14; clone size: -; J gene: TRBJ2-5; D gene: TRBD1; V gene: TRBV5-1; CDR3 protein: CASSPQGGGETQYF; CDR3 DNA: TGCGCCAGCAGCCCCCAAGGGGGCGGGGAGACCCAGTACTTC
CDR3 length: 15; clone size: -; J gene: TRBJ2-3; D gene: -; V gene: TRBV5-6; CDR3 protein: CASSFRTVAADTQYF; CDR3 DNA: TGTGCCAGCAGCTTCAGGACAGTAGCAGCAGATACGCAGTATTTT
CDR3 length: 16; clone size: -; J gene: TRBJ2-7; D gene: TRBD1; V gene: TRBV27; CDR3 protein: CASSPWGTGPPYEQYF; CDR3 DNA: TGTGCCAGCAGTCCATGGGGGACAGGTCCCCCCTACGAGCAGTACTTC
CDR3 length: 17; clone size: -; J gene: TRBJ2-3; D gene: TRBD2; V gene: TRBV15; CDR3 protein: CATSRPSSGSSTDTQYF; CDR3 DNA: TGTGCCACCAGCAGACCCTCTAGCGGCTCTAGCACAGATACGCAGTATTTT
CDR3 length: 14; clone size: -; J gene: TRBJ1-4; D gene: TRBD1; V gene: TRBV7-2; CDR3 protein: CASSYDRGGEKLFF; CDR3 DNA: TGTGCCAGCAGCTATGACAGGGGGGGCGAAAAACTGTTTTTT
CDR3 length: 13; clone size: -; J gene: TRBJ2-1; D gene: TRBD2; V gene: TRBV30; CDR3 protein: CAWSASGYNEQFF; CDR3 DNA: TGTGCCTGGAGTGCTAGCGGATACAATGAGCAGTTCTTC
CDR3 length: 16; clone size: -; J gene: TRBJ2-2; D gene: TRBD2; V gene: TRBV27; CDR3 protein: CASSLVSGIGTGELFF; CDR3 DNA: TGTGCCAGCAGTTTAGTTAGCGGGATAGGCACCGGGGAGCTGTTTTTT
CDR3 length: 12; clone size: -; J gene: TRBJ2-7; D gene: -; V gene: TRBV21-1; CDR3 protein: CASRRPSGEQYF; CDR3 DNA: TGTGCCAGCAGGAGACCCTCGGGGGAGCAGTACTTC
CDR3 length: 15; clone size: -; J gene: TRBJ1-2; D gene: -; V gene: TRBV19; CDR3 protein: CASSPSPEGYYGYTF; CDR3 DNA: TGTGCCAGTAGTCCTTCACCGGAGGGGTACTATGGCTACACCTTC
CDR3 length: 14; clone size: -; J gene: TRBJ2-5; D gene: -; V gene: TRBV7-8; CDR3 protein: CASSPEPGVETQYF; CDR3 DNA: TGTGCCAGCAGCCCGGAACCGGGAGTTGAGACCCAGTACTTC
CDR3 length: 15; clone size: -; J gene: TRBJ2-1; D gene: TRBD2; V gene: TRBV19; CDR3 protein: CASSLLAGYHNEQFF; CDR3 DNA: TGTGCCAGTAGTCTCCTAGCGGGATACCACAATGAGCAGTTCTTC
CDR3 length: 15; clone size: -; J gene: TRBJ2-7; D gene: -; V gene: TRBV7-6; CDR3 protein: CASSSATNGRSEQYF; CDR3 DNA: TGTGCCAGCAGCTCCGCAACGAACGGGAGATCAGAGCAGTACTTC
CDR3 length: 16; clone size: -; J gene: TRBJ2-3; D gene: -; V gene: TRBV4-3; CDR3 protein: CASSEHRKEGTDTQYF; CDR3 DNA: TGCGCCAGCAGCGAACACCGAAAGGAGGGCACAGATACGCAGTATTTT